Listed here is a single T cell receptor beta chain. Which antigen it targets is not known. No base quality information exists; no much larger clone differs at one position. The CDR3 runs 15 residues from the cysteine to the phenylalanine. The sequence is cut down to CDR3 DNA, 45 bases in frame from base 1. Here V drops 5 bases and J drops 4 bases, and the junction holds 5 bases not matched to any gene. CDR1 and CDR2 were assigned from the germline V gene (reference sequence) as MNHEY and SMNVEV. TCRbeta CDR3 regions were amplified from genomic DNA using the immunoSEQ Assay, a bias-controlled multiplex PCR. The paper's data handling went like this. Within the assay, amplification of reference gene primers was used to estimate how many nucleated cells each sample contained. To quantify the absolute abundance of each unique TCRbeta CDR3 rearrangement, sequence reads were collapsed and filtered. For each sample, productive Simpson clonality was calculated by taking the square root of Simpson's diversity index across productive rearrangements. TCRdb took this table from immuneACCESS and kept in-frame rearrangements with V and J called. Such tables lack part of the clones; where checked against another copy, unresolved V genes explain under half of the gap, and the rest is unexplained. Clone size and the V and J calls come from that table; the DNA yielded D and trimming. The sample has 180,000 or so clones on record, around 80% of them singletons. The ten top clones hold approximately 2.9% of the sample.

The data originate from a study of blood T cell repertoires in COVID-19 (dated by TCRdb to 2019 to 2021). Background on the whole study: Samples covering the acute and convalescent phases of COVID-19 were provided by collaborators in the United States, Italy and Spain. The material from the prospective study consisted of cDNA or gDNA derived from T cells, B-cell-depleted T cells, or PBMCs. The repertoires were released in a freely available public database intended as a resource for research on the immune response to SARS-CoV-2. Where HLA class I and class II types were available, the types were taken from metadata supplied by the sample provider, not from assay-based typing. The dataset comprised deeply sampled blood TCRbeta repertoires from subjects exposed to, actively infected with, or recovered from COVID-19. A de-identified subject ID, COVID-19 status, age in years and sex were almost always included in the sample metadata. The samples were drawn from the first 160 participants of the ongoing ImmuneRACE study and from 1,254 subjects provided by 6 global collaborators.

Each collaborating institution followed its own protocols to collect whole blood in K2EDTA tubes. Collaborator samples were shipped for TCRbeta analysis as frozen whole blood, isolated PBMCs, or DNA extracted from either sample type. What the study reported, not specific to this receptor: The amount of clinical and demographic metadata varied by source and participant and was provided uncurated.

Rearrangement joined TRBV27 to TRBJ2-2; the junction holds 9 bases that match TRBD1. The TCR was taken from a woman of 80 years or more with active or convalescent COVID-19. Sequencing was performed on peripheral blood. The CDR3 protein is CASSQQGAVTGELFF. The DNA sequence follows: TGTGCCAGCAGTCAACAGGGGGCGGTCACCGGGGAGCTGTTTTTT.